The 17 T cell receptor beta chains reported below all come from one sample, sequenced in a study of human T cells and chemical hapten exposure. Using its own MiXCR run on the RACE reads, TCRdb lists one record per CDR3 protein. The repertoire consists of about 360,000 distinct CDR3 sequences, with approximately 5.1% occurring once and the leading ten covering around 2.3%. As to time point: patch test 1, 2 weeks after DPC sensitization. The treatment denotes: therapeutic diphenylcyclopropenone sensitization with weekly scalp DPC. Source: whole blood, taken in connection with sensitization to the hapten diphenylcyclopropenone (DPC). The origin of the receptors is a woman aged 45 to 65 with alopecia areata. Some clones in this sample may be carry-over from other donors' samples.

This sequence joins TRBV7-9 and TRBJ2-3; 10 positions match TRBD1. CDR1 SEHNR and CDR2 FQNEAQ come from the germline V gene (reference sequence). This CDR3 spans 15 amino acids. The J segment lost 5 bases and the V segment lost 5 bases, leaving 7 bases of the junction unmatched. In DNA form, the CDR3 reads TGTGCCAGCAGCCCGGGACAGGGGCGGGGAGATACGCAGTATTTT. It specifies CASSPGQGRGDTQYF.

V gene TRBV7-2 combines with J gene TRBJ2-6; 8 nucleotides match TRBD1. Per the germline V gene, CDR1 is SGHTA and CDR2 is FQGNSA. V lost 1 base, J lost 0 bases, and 2 bases stayed unmatched. There are 17 residues in the CDR3. In DNA, the CDR3 is TGTGCCAGCAGCTTAGTCCAGGGGGCCTCTGGGGCCAACGTCCTGACTTTC. It yields the protein CASSLVQGASGANVLTF. Together with reference TRBV7-2 and TRBJ2-6, the CDR3 gives the full variable domain: GAGVSQSPSNKVTEKGKDVELRCDPISGHTALYWYRQSLGQGLEFLIYFQGNSAPDKSGLPSDRFSAERTGGSVSTLTIQRTQQEDSAVYLCASSLVQGASGANVLTFGAGSRLTVL.

This clonotype came up many times. V and J are TRBV10-3 and TRBJ2-7; 7 bases align to TRBD1. Germline V gene sequence: CDR1 ENHRY, CDR2 SYGVKD. The CDR3 is 15 residues long. J gave up 4 bases and V 3 bases, and 9 bases lay outside the gene matches. The DNA of the CDR3 is TGTGCCATCAGTGAAAAGACAGGGACGCGGTACGAGCAGTACTTC. Its protein product is CAISEKTGTRYEQYF.

This clonotype was counted ten times or more. The rearrangement uses TRBV30 and TRBJ1-1; TRBD1 matches at 7 bases. This CDR3 is built from 13 residues. Germline V gives CDR1 GTSNPN, CDR2 SVGIG (reference sequence). The junction had 7 bases not matched to a gene; V was cut back by 3 bases and J by 6 bases. CDR3 nucleotides: TGTGCCTGGAGACTACAGGGGCTATCTGAAGCTTTCTTT. It yields the protein CAWRLQGLSEAFF.

The sample holds many counts of this clonotype. The chain is built from TRBV6-5 and TRBJ1-1, with D maybe TRBD1 (6 bases). The length of the CDR3 is 16 residues. V was clipped by 5 bases and J by 2 bases, with 18 bases between them. Germline V lookup: CDR1 MNHEY, CDR2 SVGAGI. The CDR3 is CASSRYPLQGNTEAFF. The CDR3 nucleotides read TGTGCCAGCAGTCGGTACCCCTTACAGGGAAACACTGAAGCTTTCTTT.

This clonotype occurred a few times. This chain uses TRBV3-1 with TRBJ2-1; D gene unclear. Trimming cost V 0 bases and J 10 bases, with 10 bases left between them. The CDR3 is 13 residues long. The germline gives CDR1 LGHDT, CDR2 YNNKEL (reference sequence). The CDR3 nucleotides are TGTGCCAGCAGCCAAGATCAGACCGCGGAGCAGTTCTTC. Translating it yields CASSQDQTAEQFF.

There are a few counts of this clonotype. This chain's CDR3 is CASSIFVTDTYGYTF. The CDR3 region has the DNA TGTGCCAGTAGTATTTTTGTGACGGACACCTATGGCTACACCTTC. The V gene is TRBV19, the J gene TRBJ1-2; weak D call: TRBD1 (5 bases). CDR3 length equals 15 residues. Germline assignment: CDR1 LNHDA and CDR2 SQIVND (reference sequence). V lost 3 bases and J 4 bases, leaving 15 bases between the germline ends.

This clonotype was found a few times. The J gene is TRBJ1-1, the V gene TRBV12-3 or TRBV12-4; 9 bases are a match to TRBD1. V was pared by 6 bases and J by 6 bases, with 11 bases of the junction left unmatched. The CDR3 contains 15 residues. This chain's CDR3 is CASSRTGAPGAEAFF. The CDR3, as DNA: TGTGCCAGCAGCCGGACAGGGGCCCCCGGCGCTGAAGCTTTCTTT.

This clonotype was recorded at least ten times. This chain uses TRBV20-1 with TRBJ1-6, with a possible D match to TRBD1 (5 bases). The germline V and J ends were trimmed by 3 bases and 6 bases, with 9 bases remaining between them. There are 13 residues in the CDR3. Germline values: CDR1 DFQATT, CDR2 SNEGSKA (reference sequence). The CDR3 DNA follows: TGCAGTGCTAGTCAGGGAAGTAATTCACCCCTCCACTTT. This gives the protein CSASQGSNSPLHF.

The chain has TRBV20-1 and TRBJ2-7; either TRBD1 or TRBD2 may fit D (5 bases each). CDR1 is DFQATT, CDR2 SNEGSKA, per germline (reference sequence). The CDR3 length is 13 residues. V lost 6 bases and J lost 3, with 15 bases in between. CDR3 protein: CSADTRGGYEQYF. The CDR3, as DNA: TGCAGTGCGGACACTCGGGGCGGCTACGAGCAGTACTTC.

This clonotype has more than one count but fewer than ten. The genes are TRBV6-2 or TRBV6-3 and TRBJ2-3; TRBD2 might be the D (6 bases). V was cut by 0 bases and J by 3 bases, with 16 bases left in between. The germline CDR1 and CDR2 sequences are MNHEY and SVGEGT. This CDR3 has 17 amino acids. CDR3 amino acids: CASSYSASAQVTDTQYF. CDR3 in DNA: TGTGCCAGCAGTTACTCCGCTAGCGCCCAGGTTACAGATACGCAGTATTTT.

This clonotype has more than one count but fewer than ten. The chain has TRBV5-8 and TRBJ2-7; 7 nucleotides line up with TRBD2. Germline trimming cut 6 bases from V and 1 base from J; bases unmatched to any gene: 4. From germline, CDR1 is SGHTS and CDR2 YDEGEE. The CDR3 extends over 13 amino acids. The CDR3 here is CASTRGVSYEQYF. In nucleotides, the CDR3 is TGTGCCAGCACCCGGGGGGTTTCCTACGAGCAGTACTTC.

This sequence joins TRBV7-2 and TRBJ2-3; 15 bases are shared with TRBD2. CDR3 length: 17 amino acids. V lost 5 bases, J lost 7 bases, and 10 bases stayed unmatched. Germline loops: CDR1 SGHTA, CDR2 FQGNSA. The CDR3 DNA reads TGTGCCAGCAGCCCCCGAAGGACTAGCGGGAGGGCGAATACGCAGTATTTT. Its translation is CASSPRRTSGRANTQYF.

This clonotype has a count of ten or more. Here the CDR3 reads CASSRTGAGNTIYF. The CDR3 nucleotides are TGTGCCAGCTCCCGGACAGGGGCTGGAAACACCATATATTTT. The chain couples TRBV27 to TRBJ1-3; 9 bases align to TRBD1. Germline CDR1 and CDR2: MNHEY and SMNVEV (reference sequence). J gave up 2 bases and V 8 bases, and 4 bases lay outside the gene matches. The CDR3 is 14 amino acids.

The genes are TRBV19 and TRBJ2-7, with a weak D call TRBD2 (6 bases). Trimming cost V 6 bases and J 3 bases, with 12 bases left between them. The CDR3 covers 13 residues. CDR1 LNHDA and CDR2 SQIVND come from the germline V gene (reference sequence). The CDR3 DNA sequence: TGTGCCAGTAGCGCGGGACGGAACTACGAGCAGTACTTC. Its translation is CASSAGRNYEQYF. Full variable domain (missing parts from reference TRBV19 and TRBJ2-7): DGGITQSPKYLFRKEGQNVTLSCEQNLNHDAMYWYRQDPGQGLRLIYYSQIVNDFQKGDIAEGYSVSREKKESFPLTVTSAQKNPTAFYLCASSAGRNYEQYFGPGTRLTVT.

Only a few counts were recorded for this clonotype. The chain joins TRBV5-1 to TRBJ2-5; no clear D gene. Germline V lookup: CDR1 SGHRS, CDR2 YFSETQ. The V end was cut by 4 bases, the J end by 2 bases, with 12 bases between. The CDR3 contains 14 residues. The CDR3 loop is CASSPIREQETQYF. DNA for the CDR3: TGCGCCAGCAGCCCCATAAGGGAACAAGAGACCCAGTACTTC.

Only a few counts were recorded for this clonotype. The chain recombines TRBV12-3 or TRBV12-4 with TRBJ1-5, with no clear D. Trimming cost V 10 bases and J 0 bases, with 7 bases left between them. This CDR3 contains 12 residues. The CDR3 spells CAIGDSNQPQHF. CDR3 DNA sequence: TGTGCCATCGGGGATAGCAATCAGCCCCAGCATTTT.